This T cell receptor beta chain was observed in a study of Graves' ophthalmopathy and Graves' hyperthyroidism. The table lists this clonotype with many counts. Amplification targeted the TCR beta CDR3 regions, with RNA transcripts as the source material. RT-PCR with HTBI primers came first, then second-round multiplex PCR. TCRdb re-derived calls from the multiplex PCR reads in MiXCR, one entry per CDR3 protein. The sample includes over a million distinct CDR3 sequences, roughly two fifths of them seen just once. V gave up 3 bases and J gave up 1 base, with 13 bases separating them. This CDR3 spans 17 amino acids. Per germline, CDR1 WSHSY and CDR2 SAAADI.

The chain employs TRBV10-2 and TRBJ1-6; maybe TRBD1 (5 bases). The material sequenced was peripheral blood or thyroid tissue (not recorded which). The sequence was collected from an adult man with Graves' hyperthyroidism. This CDR3 reads CASSDPVGGSYNSPLHF. Written as DNA, the CDR3 is TGCGCCAGCAGTGATCCGGTTGGGGGGTCCTATAATTCACCCCTCCACTTT.